The T cell receptor (beta chain) under discussion was sequenced for a study of T cell responses to AZD1222 COVID-19 vaccine. Study-level points and caveats: Females made up more of the donors, who were largely white British, and clonal diversity may have come out too low.

CDR3 size: 15 residues. Deletions cut 10 bases from V and 5 bases from J, with 23 bases between. Germline assignment: CDR1 LNHDA and CDR2 SQIVND (reference sequence). Details on this clone: Antigen specificity is unknown.

TCRdb's copy holds only in-frame clones and misses some; the assay was immunoSEQ multiplex PCR. The sample includes 99,000 or so clones, roughly 92% of them seen just once. The sequence was obtained from an adult in good health. The specimen was peripheral blood, collected on day 0 of AZD1222 vaccination. V gene TRBV19 combines with J gene TRBJ1-2, with D possibly being TRBD1 (6 bases). CDR3 coding DNA: TGTGCCACATCCAAGGGGGGACGGACCTATTATGGCTACACCTTC. Encoded protein: CATSKGGRTYYGYTF. The full variable domain, in which reference TRBV19 and TRBJ1-2 provide the parts outside the CDR3, is DGGITQSPKYLFRKEGQNVTLSCEQNLNHDAMYWYRQDPGQGLRLIYYSQIVNDFQKGDIAEGYSVSREKKESFPLTVTSAQKNPTAFYLCATSKGGRTYYGYTFGSGTRLTVV.